This is a list of T cell receptor beta chains from one sample in a study of response to subunit inactivated influenza vaccine. TCRdb itself ran the RT-PCR reads through MiXCR, one entry per CDR3 protein. The table includes roughly 780,000 distinct CDR3 sequences, about a fifth detected once. Here the sequenced sample was PBMCs from blood, taken approximately 5 days after vaccination. The receptors here all came from a man aged 45-60 years who received an inactivated influenza vaccine. Each CDR3 is given without its conserved first and last residue.

TRBJ1-2 | 11 | TRBV20-1 | IGTRTGNYGYT
TRBJ1-1 | 14 | TRBV12-3/TRBV12-4 | ASSLGGRVMNTEAF
TRBJ2-7 | 13 | TRBV15 | ATSRSRQGIYEQY
TRBJ2-5 | 12 | TRBV10-3 | AISDRTSGETQY
TRBJ2-5 | 13 | TRBV5-1 | ASSVTGWSQETQY
TRBJ2-3 | 10 | TRBV10-1 | ASSEVADTQY
TRBJ2-3 | 14 | TRBV7-2 | ASSLFLAGDIDTQY
TRBJ2-3 | 13 | TRBV4-1 | ASSANGLSTDTQY
TRBJ2-3 | 11 | TRBV5-1 | ASRLEGVDTQY
TRBJ1-2 | 14 | TRBV28 | ASTSLGTGTGYGYT
TRBJ2-1 | 13 | TRBV24-1 | ATSDLAGDLMEQF
TRBJ2-5 | 11 | TRBV7-3 | ASGAGVRETQY
TRBJ2-3 | 14 | TRBV5-1 | ASSLEPSGLGDTQY
TRBJ2-5 | 13 | TRBV24-1 | ATSEWGQGQETQY
TRBJ2-5 | 16 | TRBV11-1 | ASSSRLGGTGKGETQY
TRBJ2-2 | 12 | TRBV6-1 | AIGGQGSTGELF
TRBJ2-5 | 14 | TRBV25-1 | ASSQTGKVPRKTQY
TRBJ2-1 | 16 | TRBV28 | ASSLFSSGATFYNEQF
TRBJ1-4 | 12 | TRBV12-3/TRBV12-4 | ASSYREYKEKLF
TRBJ1-1 | 12 | TRBV7-2 | ASRAGRMNTEAF
TRBJ1-4 | 13 | TRBV7-2 | ASSFGGATNEKLF
TRBJ2-1 | 14 | TRBV24-1 | ATSDSEPRSLGEQF
TRBJ2-1 | 13 | TRBV28 | ASSLGDWLRNEQF
TRBJ2-1 | 12 | TRBV5-5 | ASSLGFRGNEQF
TRBJ1-2 | 10 | TRBV20-1 | SARARVRGYT
TRBJ2-1 | 11 | TRBV7-9 | ASSLLPGDEQF
TRBJ2-5 | 11 | TRBV4-3 | ASSREEDETQY
TRBJ2-5 | 11 | TRBV3-1 | ASSQFQVETQY
TRBJ2-1 | 11 | TRBV12-3/TRBV12-4 | ASSLEVYNEQF
TRBJ2-3 | 13 | TRBV4-3 | ASSQGGSGTDTQY
TRBJ2-2 | 11 | TRBV20-1 | SARDRVTGELF
TRBJ2-2 | 13 | TRBV6-5 | ASSYRQGVPGELF
TRBJ2-7 | 12 | TRBV20-1 | SAHGGDRGNGQY
TRBJ1-1 | 13 | TRBV6-2/TRBV6-3 | ASSTGGAENTEAF
TRBJ2-7 | 11 | TRBV6-6 | ASSYERDTEQY
TRBJ2-3 | 11 | TRBV7-9 | ASSYTTPDTQY
TRBJ2-7 | 12 | TRBV30 | AWSVMDGSYEQY
TRBJ2-5 | 16 | TRBV11-1 | ASSLFPPDRALQETQY
TRBJ1-6 | 14 | TRBV3-1 | ASSPQTGAKASPLH